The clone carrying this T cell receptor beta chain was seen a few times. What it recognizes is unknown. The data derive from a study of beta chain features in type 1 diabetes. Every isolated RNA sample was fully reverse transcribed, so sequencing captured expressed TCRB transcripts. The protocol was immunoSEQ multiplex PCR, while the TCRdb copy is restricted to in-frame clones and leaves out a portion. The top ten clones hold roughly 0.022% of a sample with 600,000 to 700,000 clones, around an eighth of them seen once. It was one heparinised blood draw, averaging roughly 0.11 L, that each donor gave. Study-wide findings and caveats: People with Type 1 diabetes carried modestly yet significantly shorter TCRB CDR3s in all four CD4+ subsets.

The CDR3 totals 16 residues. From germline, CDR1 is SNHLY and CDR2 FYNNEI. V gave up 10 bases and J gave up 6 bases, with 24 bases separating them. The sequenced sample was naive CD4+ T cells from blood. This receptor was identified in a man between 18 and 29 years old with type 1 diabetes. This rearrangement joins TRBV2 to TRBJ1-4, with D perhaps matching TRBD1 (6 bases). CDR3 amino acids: CATTKPRWGRDEKLFF. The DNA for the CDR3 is TGTGCCACCACCAAGCCCAGGTGGGGGCGGGATGAAAAACTGTTTTTT.